What follows are 28 T cell receptor beta chains derived from one specimen sequenced in a study of cytomegalovirus exposure and HLA in healthy donors. The PCR contained 60 Vbeta and 13 Jbeta primers. Measured with immunoSEQ multiplex PCR; TCRdb has only the in-frame clones, and not every one. The table records about 160,000 clones, roughly three quarters of them present only once. Sequencing was performed on PBMCs. These receptors were collected from a man aged 40-55 years in good health and CMV-seropositive.

As concerns this clone: A read error is likely, as this CDR3 ends without the conserved phenylalanine or tryptophan. DNA of the CDR3: TGTGCTAGTGGTTTGGGAAGGGGCGGGGGCTACACCCTC. Translating it yields CASGLGRGGGYTL. The V and J genes are TRBV12-5 and TRBJ1-2, with D possibly TRBD1 on 5 matching bases. The CDR3 is 13 residues long. The ends were cut back, 1 base at V and 8 bases at J, with 11 bases in the middle. Germline loops: CDR1 LGHNT, CDR2 FRNRAP.

This chain uses TRBV25-1 with TRBJ1-2; D is undetermined. CDR3 length: 13 amino acids. V was cut by 3 bases and J by 1 base, with 6 bases left in between. Germline assignment: CDR1 MGHDK and CDR2 SYGVNS. CDR3 nucleotide sequence: TGTGCCAGCAGTGATCCACTTAACTATGGCTACACCTTC. This translates into CASSDPLNYGYTF.

The chain joins TRBV6-5 to TRBJ2-3; 7 positions agree with TRBD2. This CDR3 is built from 13 residues. V dropped 4 bases and J dropped 4; count of bases not matched to a gene: 2. The germline gives CDR1 MNHEY, CDR2 SVGAGI. The CDR3 reads CASSWGRADTQYF. The CDR3 region has the DNA TGTGCCAGCAGTTGGGGGAGGGCAGATACGCAGTATTTT.

This clone was seen a handful of times. The chain couples TRBV4-3 to TRBJ1-5; possibly TRBD1 for D (5 bases). The CDR3 runs to 15 residues. With 4 bases removed from V and 6 bases from J, the gap between germline ends came to 16 bases. CDR1 and CDR2 (germline): LGHNA, YSLEER. The chain's CDR3 is CASSLSGGEPQPQHF. CDR3 coding DNA: TGCGCCAGCAGCCTCTCCGGAGGGGAGCCTCAGCCCCAGCATTTT.

The chain uses TRBV27 and TRBJ1-4; 7 bases line up with TRBD1. Germline V lookup: CDR1 MNHEY, CDR2 SMNVEV (reference sequence). The CDR3 contains 14 residues. Unmatched junction bases numbered 9, after V lost 6 bases and J lost 8 bases. For the CDR3, the DNA is TGTGCCAGCAGAACTCAGGGGGTCGGGGAAAAACTGTTTTTT. Translating it yields CASRTQGVGEKLFF.

This chain links TRBV5-6 with TRBJ2-1; D perhaps matches TRBD1 (6 bases). V lost 5 bases and J lost 8, with 14 bases in between. CDR3 length equals 13 residues. Germline assignment: CDR1 SGHDT and CDR2 YYEEEE. The CDR3 here is CASRPTGYDEQFF. The CDR3 DNA is TGTGCCAGCAGACCTACAGGGTACGATGAGCAGTTCTTC.

J is TRBJ2-7 and V is TRBV18; D might be TRBD1 (5 bases). The CDR3 consists of 14 residues. Germline loops: CDR1 KGHSH, CDR2 LQKENI. The germline V and J ends were trimmed by 3 bases and 4 bases, with 13 bases remaining between them. The CDR3 region is CASSPGQEIYEQYF. In DNA form, the CDR3 reads TGTGCCAGCTCACCCGGACAAGAGATATACGAGCAGTACTTC.

The gene calls are TRBV4-2 and TRBJ2-7; 9 bases map to TRBD1. Germline V gene sequence: CDR1 LGHNA, CDR2 YNFKEQ. The CDR3 is 16 residues long. V was clipped by 0 bases and J by 3 bases; unmatched bases: 6. CDR3 bases: TGTGCCAGCAGCCAAGAGCTGGGACAGGGTGGCTACGAGCAGTACTTC. It translates to CASSQELGQGGYEQYF.

The V gene is TRBV2, the J gene TRBJ1-4; possible D gene TRBD1, 6 bases. The germline V and J ends were trimmed by 5 bases and 0 bases, with 10 bases remaining between them. Germline V lookup: CDR1 SNHLY, CDR2 FYNNEI. The CDR3 loop spans 15 amino acids. CDR3: CASSSRTATNEKLFF. The DNA of the CDR3 is TGTGCCAGCAGTTCCCGGACAGCAACTAATGAAAAACTGTTTTTT.

V usage is TRBV21-1 and J usage is TRBJ2-7; the listed D gene, TRBD1, was not tested against the DNA. TRBV21-1 is a documented pseudogene. This CDR3 comprises 15 residues. This chain's CDR3 is CASSKGGQISYEQYF. The CDR3 DNA is TGTGCCAGCAGCAAAGGGGGACAGATCTCCTACGAGCAGTACTTC.

The V gene is TRBV5-1, the J gene TRBJ1-1; D not resolved. V was clipped by 0 bases and J by 6 bases, with 15 bases between them. The CDR3 covers 15 residues. Germline V gene lookup returns CDR1 SGHRS and CDR2 YFSETQ. Here the CDR3 DNA reads TGCGCCAGCAGCTTGGCAGTAGCTAGCAAGGCTGAAGCTTTCTTT. The encoded protein is CASSLAVASKAEAFF.

The chain recombines TRBV5-1 with TRBJ2-3; TRBD1 aligns across 10 bases. CDR3 size: 15 residues. Germline CDR1 SGHRS, CDR2 YFSETQ. The V segment lost 3 bases and the J segment 5 bases; nucleotides outside the gene matches: 6. CDR3 DNA sequence: TGCGCCAGCAGCTCCGGACAGGGGGATCTAGATACGCAGTATTTT. Translating gives CASSSGQGDLDTQYF. The variable domain in full, with the rest retrieved from reference TRBV5-1 and TRBJ2-3, is KAGVTQTPRYLIKTRGQQVTLSCSPISGHRSVSWYQQTPGQGLQFLFEYFSETQRNKGNFPGRFSGRQFSNSRSEMNVSTLELGDSALYLCASSSGQGDLDTQYFGPGTRLTVL.

The CDR3 protein is CASSFRDRVNTIYF. The CDR3 region has the DNA TGTGCCAGCAGCTTCCGGGACAGGGTAAACACCATATATTTT. This rearrangement joins TRBV9 to TRBJ1-3; 9 bases are a match to TRBD1. Germline V CDR1 and CDR2: SGDLS, YYNGEE. V was pared by 4 bases and J by 6 bases, with 5 bases of the junction left unmatched. The CDR3 sequence is 14 residues long. The full variable domain, rest sourced from reference TRBV9 and TRBJ1-3, is DSGVTQTPKHLITATGQRVTLRCSPRSGDLSVYWYQQSLDQGLQFLIQYYNGEERAKGNILERFSAQQFPDLHSELNLSSLELGDSALYFCASSFRDRVNTIYFGEGSWLTVV.

The CDR3 loop reads CASSKKTPRYGYTF. CDR3 DNA sequence: TGTGCCAGCAGCAAAAAAACTCCCCGCTATGGCTACACCTTC. The chain combines TRBV21-1 with TRBJ1-2. TRBV21-1 is a listed pseudogene. The CDR3 covers 14 residues.

The V and J genes are TRBV2 and TRBJ1-5; D remains ambiguous. Germline V gives CDR1 SNHLY, CDR2 FYNNEI. The CDR3 has 14 amino acids. The V end lost 1 base, the J end lost 6 bases, and 10 bases lay between the germline ends. CDR3 amino acids: CASSEEPGSQPQHF. CDR3 DNA: TGTGCCAGCAGTGAAGAACCAGGTAGTCAGCCCCAGCATTTT. Complete variable domain (other parts from reference TRBV2 and TRBJ1-5): EPEVTQTPSHQVTQMGQEVILRCVPISNHLYFYWYRQILGQKVEFLVSFYNNEISEKSEIFDDQFSVERPDGSNFTLKIRSTKLEDSAMYFCASSEEPGSQPQHFGDGTRLSIL.

The J gene is TRBJ1-2, the V gene TRBV5-6; TRBD1 agrees at 12 bases. J was trimmed by 8 bases and V by 6 bases; bases with no gene match: 11. Germline V lookup: CDR1 SGHDT, CDR2 YYEEEE. The CDR3 covers 15 residues. The CDR3 is CASNPPGQGAEGYTF. For the CDR3, the DNA is TGTGCCAGCAACCCACCGGGACAGGGGGCAGAAGGCTACACCTTC.

The rearrangement links TRBV7-2 to TRBJ1-6, with TRBD1 identical over 7 bases. The germline gives CDR1 SGHTA, CDR2 FQGNSA. There are 13 residues in the CDR3. V gave up 8 bases and J gave up 5 bases; unmatched junction bases: 3. In DNA form, the CDR3 reads TGTGCCAGCCTGCAGGGGGATAATTCACCCCTCCACTTT. Amino acids: CASLQGDNSPLHF.

This chain links TRBV19 with TRBJ1-5; D is unresolved. CDR3 length: 16 amino acids. The V end lost 1 base, the J end lost 0 bases, and 10 bases lay between the germline ends. Germline lookup yields CDR1 LNHDA and CDR2 SQIVND (reference sequence). The CDR3 bases are TGTGCCAGTAGTATAGGGAGGACGGTTAGCAATCAGCCCCAGCATTTT. It yields the protein CASSIGRTVSNQPQHF.

The genes are TRBV5-4 and TRBJ2-1, with 11 bases fitting TRBD2. Germline CDR1 and CDR2: SGHNT and YYREEE (reference sequence). With V trimmed by 4 bases and J by 5 bases, 8 bases remained unmatched. This CDR3 spans 16 amino acids. The CDR3 DNA sequence: TGTGCCAGCAGCACCTACCTAGCGGGGGGAAACAATGAGCAGTTCTTC. Its protein is CASSTYLAGGNNEQFF.

The chain recombines TRBV25-1 with TRBJ2-5; tentative D call: TRBD1 (6 bases). The J call could be wrong; TRBJ2-7 is a better fit for the DNA end. Germline values: CDR1 MGHDK, CDR2 SYGVNS. This CDR3 comprises 16 residues. The CDR3 sequence: CASSEGAGNDLGEQYF. In DNA form, the CDR3 reads TGTGCCAGCAGTGAGGGGGCAGGGAACGATCTGGGCGAGCAGTACTTC.

The chain uses TRBV7-2 and TRBJ1-2; TRBD1 matches 7 bases. The trim removed 7 bases at V and 5 bases at J, leaving 10 bases unmatched. Germline V gene data show CDR1 as SGHTA and CDR2 as FQGNSA. The CDR3 runs to 14 residues. CDR3 bases: TGTGCCAGCATCCCCCGGACAGGAGGGTATGGCTACACCTTC. Residues: CASIPRTGGYGYTF.

The chain is built from TRBV5-4 and TRBJ2-7; TRBD1 matches 9 bases. Per the germline V gene, CDR1 is SGHNT and CDR2 is YYREEE (reference sequence). With V trimmed by 4 bases and J by 6 bases, 8 bases remained unmatched. The CDR3 extends over 14 amino acids. CDR3 protein: CASSIQGARAEQYF. The CDR3, as DNA: TGTGCCAGCAGCATACAGGGGGCGCGCGCCGAGCAGTACTTC.

The V gene is TRBV6-5, the J gene TRBJ1-5; D is unresolved. The CDR3 totals 14 residues. The V end was cut by 6 bases, the J end by 1 base, with 10 bases between. The germline V gene encodes CDR1 MNHEY and CDR2 SVGAGI. CDR3 nucleotides: TGTGCCAGCAGGGGAGGTATGAGCAATCAGCCCCAGCATTTT. It yields the protein CASRGGMSNQPQHF.

This clone has only a few counts. The chain has TRBV18 and TRBJ1-3, with D maybe TRBD1 (6 bases). Germline CDR1 and CDR2: KGHSH and LQKENI. V gave up 4 bases and J gave up 4 bases, with 11 bases separating them. This CDR3 is 14 amino acids long. The DNA of the CDR3 is TGTGCCAGCTCACTTTCAGGGGCAGGAAACACCATATATTTT. Protein product: CASSLSGAGNTIYF.

V and J are TRBV6-5 and TRBJ2-7, with TRBD1 as a possible D gene (5 bases). Trimming cost V 6 bases and J 6 bases, with 15 bases left between them. CDR3 size: 13 residues. Per the germline V gene, CDR1 is MNHEY and CDR2 is SVGAGI. The CDR3 DNA is TGTGCCAGCAGCCCTTTGGGGCAGAGCGAGCAGTACTTC. The encoded protein is CASSPLGQSEQYF.

The chain carries TRBV21-1 and TRBJ1-1. TRBV21-1 is described as a pseudogene. The length of the CDR3 is 15 residues. The CDR3 reads CASSRRRGMNTEAFF. CDR3 sequence (DNA): TGTGCCAGCAGCCGGCGGAGGGGCATGAACACTGAAGCTTTCTTT.

This clone appeared once. The chain has TRBV4-1 and TRBJ1-5, with TRBD1 as a possible D gene (5 bases). V was cut by 0 bases and J by 7 bases, with 13 bases left in between. The germline CDR1 and CDR2 sequences are MGHRA and YSYEKL. The length of the CDR3 is 15 residues. This chain's CDR3 is CASSQDWGVGQPQHF. CDR3 in DNA: TGCGCCAGCAGCCAAGATTGGGGGGTAGGGCAGCCCCAGCATTTT.

CDR3 sequence: CASSPGEKLFF. The DNA for the CDR3 is TGTGCCAGCAGTCCCGGGGAAAAACTGTTTTTT. The rearrangement joins TRBV7-9 to TRBJ1-4; D gene unclear. Germline-derived CDR1 and CDR2 are SEHNR and FQNEAQ (reference sequence). The CDR3 is 11 residues long. The V end was cut by 6 bases, the J end by 8 bases, with 7 bases between.